This T cell receptor beta chain is from a study of T-cell memory formation after mild COVID-19 (dated by TCRdb to the early 2020s). For context, the study as a whole: Most TCR sequence clusters were specific to one of the two donors. Longitudinal TCRalpha and TCRbeta repertoire sequencing tracked T-cell clones expanding and contracting after mild COVID-19 in two donors. Two young, previously healthy adult volunteers made up the cohort, one male and one female. Paper-wide results and their limitations: Balanced CD4/CD8 phenotypes were observed for clones contracting from day 15 to 85, whereas a bias towards CD4+ was observed for a second wave of clones expanding from day 15 to 37. Some responding clones were found in pre-infection memory, which suggests that pre-existing cross-reactive memory T cells took part in the SARS-CoV-2 response. The second-wave clones that peaked on day 37 were not confirmed to be SARS-CoV-2 specific. Contracting CD4+ clones appeared mostly in the CM and EM memory subsets, whereas CD8+ clones were enriched in EMRA. The study covered only a couple of mild cases, and larger cohorts including severe cases with pre-infection samples were considered necessary.

This clonotype was observed a few times. What antigen it recognizes has not been identified. Per-base qualities were not stored, and no clone one base away is much larger. The CDR3 runs 13 amino acids, cysteine and phenylalanine included. The kept DNA is CDR3 alone, 39 bases in frame from the first base. Cut back by 0 bases and 5 bases, the V and J ends lie 9 bases apart. Reading the germline V gene (reference sequence) gives CDR1 DFQATT and CDR2 SNEGSKA. Sequenced using an Illumina NovaSeq 6000. Using 5'RACE with constant-segment primers, TCRalpha and TCRbeta cDNA libraries were constructed, with sample barcodes and unique molecular identifiers added in the process. Trizol reagent was used to extract RNA from every sample. The libraries were amplified in two PCR steps, and the second step added a second sample barcode and Illumina TruSeq adapters. Sequencing of the libraries was done on an Illumina NovaSeq, producing 2 x 150 bp paired-end reads. As for the original processing: Reads were demultiplexed and collapsed into UMI-guided consensus sequences with migec v1.2.7. Using mixcr v2.1.11, UMI consensuses were aligned to TRA and TRB V and J templates and then assembled into clonotypes. Clonotypes were classified as expanded or contracted when called significant by both edgeR and NoisET, with noise models trained on biological replicates. For edgeR calls, a false discovery rate-adjusted p below 0.01 and a log2 fold-change threshold of 1 were applied. As an exploratory analysis of dynamics, max-normalized trajectories of the 1000 most abundant clonotypes were examined with PCA combined with hierarchical clustering. Separately sequenced CD4+ and CD8+ repertoires were used to assign the CD4 or CD8 phenotype of responding clones. Starting from the raw public reads, TCRdb applied fastp trimming at Q25, assembled clones with MiXCR and retained in-frame beta chains. Records with the same CDR3 protein are collapsed into one entry carrying the most frequent genes and DNA. The authors' filters were not applied to this entry. The sample contains around 400,000 distinct CDR3 sequences, less than 25% of them found a single time. The ten largest account for 8.8% of the sample.

PBMCs were isolated by Ficoll-Paque density gradient centrifugation. In this chain, TRBV20-1 is recombined with TRBJ2-3; the D region possibly corresponds to TRBD2 (5 bases align). Sequenced sample: PBMCs or a T cell subset sorted from them (not recorded which). This TCR was sampled from an adult woman who had mild COVID-19 (a few samples of this study predate the infection). The sample titles of this study are shuffled in the database, so cell type and time point are left out; the donor was told from shared clones. This receptor has the CDR3 CSAREIGEDTQYF. The nucleotide sequence is given as TGCAGTGCTAGAGAAATCGGGGAAGATACGCAGTATTTT.